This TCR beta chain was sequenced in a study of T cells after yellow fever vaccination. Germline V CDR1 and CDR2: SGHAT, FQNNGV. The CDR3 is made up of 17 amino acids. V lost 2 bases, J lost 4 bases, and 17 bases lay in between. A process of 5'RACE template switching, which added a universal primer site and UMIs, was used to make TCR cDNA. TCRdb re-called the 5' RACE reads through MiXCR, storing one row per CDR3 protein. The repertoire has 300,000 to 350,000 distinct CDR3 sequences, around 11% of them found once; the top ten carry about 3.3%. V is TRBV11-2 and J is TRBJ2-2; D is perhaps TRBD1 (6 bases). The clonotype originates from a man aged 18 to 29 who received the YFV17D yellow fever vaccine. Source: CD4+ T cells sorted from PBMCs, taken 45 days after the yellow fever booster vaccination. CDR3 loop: CASSLKWDNRVTGELFF. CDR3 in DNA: TGTGCCAGCAGCTTAAAATGGGACAATCGGGTCACCGGGGAGCTGTTTTTT.